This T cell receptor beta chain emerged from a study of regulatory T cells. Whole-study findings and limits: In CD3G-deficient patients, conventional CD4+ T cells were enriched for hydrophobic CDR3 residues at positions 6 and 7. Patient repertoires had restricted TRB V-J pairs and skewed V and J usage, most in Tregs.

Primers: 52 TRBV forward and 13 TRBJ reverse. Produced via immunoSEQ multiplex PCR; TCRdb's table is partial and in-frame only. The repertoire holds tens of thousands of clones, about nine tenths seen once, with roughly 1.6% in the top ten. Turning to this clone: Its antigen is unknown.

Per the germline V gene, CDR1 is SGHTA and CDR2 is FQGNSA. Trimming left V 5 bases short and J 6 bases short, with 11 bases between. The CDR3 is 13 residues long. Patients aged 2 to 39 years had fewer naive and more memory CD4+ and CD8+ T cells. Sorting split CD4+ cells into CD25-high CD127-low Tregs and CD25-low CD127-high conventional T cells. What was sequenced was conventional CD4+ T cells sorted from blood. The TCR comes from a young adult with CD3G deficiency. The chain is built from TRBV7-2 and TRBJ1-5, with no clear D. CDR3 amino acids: CASSRGEGQPQHF. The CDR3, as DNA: TGTGCCAGCAGCCGAGGTGAGGGTCAGCCCCAGCATTTT.